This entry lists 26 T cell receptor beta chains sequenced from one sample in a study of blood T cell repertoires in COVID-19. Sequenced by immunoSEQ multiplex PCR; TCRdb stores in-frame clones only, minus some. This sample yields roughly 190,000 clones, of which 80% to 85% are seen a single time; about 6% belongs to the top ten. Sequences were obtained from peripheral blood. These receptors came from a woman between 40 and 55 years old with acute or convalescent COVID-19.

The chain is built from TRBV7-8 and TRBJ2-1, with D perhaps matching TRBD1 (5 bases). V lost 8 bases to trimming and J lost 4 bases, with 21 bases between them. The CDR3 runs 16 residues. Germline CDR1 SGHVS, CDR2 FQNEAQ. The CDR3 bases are TGTGCCAGCCTACCAGCGTCCAGGGCTCCATACAATGAGCAGTTCTTC. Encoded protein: CASLPASRAPYNEQFF.

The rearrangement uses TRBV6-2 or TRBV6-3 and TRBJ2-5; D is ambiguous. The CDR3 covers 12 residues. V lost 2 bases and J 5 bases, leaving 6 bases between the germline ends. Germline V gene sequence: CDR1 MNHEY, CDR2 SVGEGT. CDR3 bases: TGTGCCAGCAGTTACATGCGGGAGACCCAGTACTTC. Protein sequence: CASSYMRETQYF.

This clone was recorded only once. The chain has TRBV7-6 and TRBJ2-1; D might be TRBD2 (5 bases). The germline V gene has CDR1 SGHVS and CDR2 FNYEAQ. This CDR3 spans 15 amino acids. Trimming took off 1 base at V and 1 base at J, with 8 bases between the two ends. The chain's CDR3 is CASSLEGDSYNEQFF. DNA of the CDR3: TGTGCCAGCAGCTTAGAGGGAGATTCCTACAATGAGCAGTTCTTC.

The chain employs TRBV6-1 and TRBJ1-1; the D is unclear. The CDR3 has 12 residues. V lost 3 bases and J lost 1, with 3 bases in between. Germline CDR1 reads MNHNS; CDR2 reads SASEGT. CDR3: CASSDRNTEAFF. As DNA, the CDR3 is TGTGCCAGCAGTGACAGGAACACTGAAGCTTTCTTT.

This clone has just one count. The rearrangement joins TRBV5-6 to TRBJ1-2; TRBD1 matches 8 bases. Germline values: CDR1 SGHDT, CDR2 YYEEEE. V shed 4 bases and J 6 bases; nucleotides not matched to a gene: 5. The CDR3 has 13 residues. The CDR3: CASSDTGGNGYTF. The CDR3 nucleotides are TGTGCCAGCAGCGATACAGGGGGTAATGGCTACACCTTC.

The CDR3 loop is CASGDRASGANVLTF. CDR3 nucleotides: TGTGCCAGTGGGGACAGGGCCTCTGGGGCCAACGTCCTGACTTTC. The V gene is TRBV19, the J gene TRBJ2-6; the match to TRBD1 covers 9 bases. This CDR3 comprises 15 residues. Trimming at V came to 8 bases and at J to 0 bases, leaving 2 bases not matched to a gene. In germline, CDR1 is LNHDA, CDR2 SQIVND (reference sequence).

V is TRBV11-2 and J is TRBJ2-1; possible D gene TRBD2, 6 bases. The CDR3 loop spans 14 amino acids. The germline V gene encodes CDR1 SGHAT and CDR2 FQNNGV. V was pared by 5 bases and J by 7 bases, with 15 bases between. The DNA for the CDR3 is TGTGCCAGCAGCCCGGACTATCTATCAAATGAGCAGTTCTTC. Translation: CASSPDYLSNEQFF. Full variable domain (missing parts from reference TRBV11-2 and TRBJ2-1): EAGVAQSPRYKIIEKRQSVAFWCNPISGHATLYWYQQILGQGPKLLIQFQNNGVVDDSQLPKDRFSAERLKGVDSTLKIQPAKLEDSAVYLCASSPDYLSNEQFFGPGTRLTVL.

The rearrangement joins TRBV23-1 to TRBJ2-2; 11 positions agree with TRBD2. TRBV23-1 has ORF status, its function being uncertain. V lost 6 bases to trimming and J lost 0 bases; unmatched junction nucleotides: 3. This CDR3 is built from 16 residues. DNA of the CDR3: TGCGCCAGCAGGACTAGCGGGAATCCGAACACCGGGGAGCTGTTTTTT. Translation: CASRTSGNPNTGELFF.

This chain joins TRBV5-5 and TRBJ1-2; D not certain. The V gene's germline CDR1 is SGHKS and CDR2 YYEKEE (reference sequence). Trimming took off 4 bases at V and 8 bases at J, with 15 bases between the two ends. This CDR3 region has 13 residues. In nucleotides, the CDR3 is TGTGCCAGCAGCCTGCTAAGAGAGGGAGGCTACACCTTC. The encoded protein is CASSLLREGGYTF. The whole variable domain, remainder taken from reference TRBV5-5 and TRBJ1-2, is DAGVTQSPTHLIKTRGQQVTLRCSPISGHKSVSWYQQVLGQGPQFIFQYYEKEERGRGNFPDRFSARQFPNYSSELNVNALLLGDSALYLCASSLLREGGYTFGSGTRLTVV.

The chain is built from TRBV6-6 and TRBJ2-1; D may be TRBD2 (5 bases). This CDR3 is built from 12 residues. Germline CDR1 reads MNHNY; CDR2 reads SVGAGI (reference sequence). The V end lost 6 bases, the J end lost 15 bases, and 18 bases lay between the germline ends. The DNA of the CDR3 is TGTGCCAGCAGACCCAGAGGGTCCGGAGGGTTCTTC. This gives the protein CASRPRGSGGFF.

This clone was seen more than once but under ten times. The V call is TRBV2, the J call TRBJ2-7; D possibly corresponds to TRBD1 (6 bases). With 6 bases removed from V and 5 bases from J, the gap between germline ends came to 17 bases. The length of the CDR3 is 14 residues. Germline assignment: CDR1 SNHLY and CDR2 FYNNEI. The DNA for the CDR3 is TGTGCCAGCAGCGGCTATGACAGGTTGGACGAGCAGTACTTC. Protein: CASSGYDRLDEQYF.

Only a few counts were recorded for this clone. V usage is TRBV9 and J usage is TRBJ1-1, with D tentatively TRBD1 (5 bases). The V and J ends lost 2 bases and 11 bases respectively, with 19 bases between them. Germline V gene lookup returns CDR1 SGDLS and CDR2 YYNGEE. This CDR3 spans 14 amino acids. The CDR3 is CASSVSSSGHWAFF. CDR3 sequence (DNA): TGTGCCAGCAGCGTCTCATCCTCAGGGCACTGGGCTTTCTTT.

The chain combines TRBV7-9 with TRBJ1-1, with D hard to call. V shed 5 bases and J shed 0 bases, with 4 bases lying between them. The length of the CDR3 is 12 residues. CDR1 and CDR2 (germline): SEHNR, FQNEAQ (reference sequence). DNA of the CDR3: TGTGCCAGCAGCCTAATGAACACTGAAGCTTTCTTT. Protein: CASSLMNTEAFF.

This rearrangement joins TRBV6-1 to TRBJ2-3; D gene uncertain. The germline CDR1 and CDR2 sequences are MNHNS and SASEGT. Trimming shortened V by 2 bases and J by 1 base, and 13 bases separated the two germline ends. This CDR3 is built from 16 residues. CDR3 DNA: TGTGCCAGCAGTGAATGGTTGGAAGAGGGCACAGATACGCAGTATTTT. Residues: CASSEWLEEGTDTQYF.

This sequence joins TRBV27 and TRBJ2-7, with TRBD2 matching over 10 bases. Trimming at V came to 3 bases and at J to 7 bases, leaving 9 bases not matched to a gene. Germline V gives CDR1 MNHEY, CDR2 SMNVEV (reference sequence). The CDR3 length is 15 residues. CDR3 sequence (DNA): TGTGCCAGCAGTTTTGGTCTAGCGGGGGTTAAAGAGCAGTACTTC. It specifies CASSFGLAGVKEQYF.

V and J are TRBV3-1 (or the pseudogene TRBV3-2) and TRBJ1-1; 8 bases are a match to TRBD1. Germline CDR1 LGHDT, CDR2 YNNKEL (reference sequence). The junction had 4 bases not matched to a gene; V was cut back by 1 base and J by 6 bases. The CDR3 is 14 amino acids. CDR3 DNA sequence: TGTGCCAGCAGCCAAGCAGGGGGCCTGGCTGAAGCTTTCTTT. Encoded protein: CASSQAGGLAEAFF.

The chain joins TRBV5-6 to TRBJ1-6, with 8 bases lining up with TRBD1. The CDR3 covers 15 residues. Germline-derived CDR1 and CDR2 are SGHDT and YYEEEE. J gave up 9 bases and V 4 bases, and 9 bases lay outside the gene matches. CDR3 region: CASSPIGQGGSPLHF. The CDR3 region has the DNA TGTGCCAGCAGCCCCATAGGACAGGGCGGTTCACCCCTCCACTTT.

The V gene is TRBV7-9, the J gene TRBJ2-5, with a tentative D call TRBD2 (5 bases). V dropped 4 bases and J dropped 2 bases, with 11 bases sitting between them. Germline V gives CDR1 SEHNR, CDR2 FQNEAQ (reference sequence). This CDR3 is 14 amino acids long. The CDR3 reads CASSSRRAQETQYF. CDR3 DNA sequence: TGTGCCAGCAGCTCCCGGCGGGCGCAAGAGACCCAGTACTTC.

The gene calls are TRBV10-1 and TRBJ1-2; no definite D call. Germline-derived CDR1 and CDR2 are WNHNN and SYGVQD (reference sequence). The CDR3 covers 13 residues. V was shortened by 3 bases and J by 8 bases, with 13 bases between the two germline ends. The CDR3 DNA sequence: TGCGCCAGCAGTGAAAATCGGATCGGGGGCTACACCTTC. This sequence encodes CASSENRIGGYTF.

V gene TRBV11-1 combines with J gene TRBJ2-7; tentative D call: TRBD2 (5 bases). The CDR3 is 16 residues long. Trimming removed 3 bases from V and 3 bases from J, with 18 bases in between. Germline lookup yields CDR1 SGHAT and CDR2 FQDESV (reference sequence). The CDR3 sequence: CASSFGFGLANYEQYF. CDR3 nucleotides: TGTGCCAGCAGCTTCGGTTTCGGCTTAGCGAACTACGAGCAGTACTTC.

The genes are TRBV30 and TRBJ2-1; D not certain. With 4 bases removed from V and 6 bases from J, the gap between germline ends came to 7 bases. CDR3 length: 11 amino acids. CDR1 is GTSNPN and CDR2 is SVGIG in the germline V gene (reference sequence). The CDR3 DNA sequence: TGTGCCTGGACTACTGGCAATGAGCAGTTCTTC. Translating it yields CAWTTGNEQFF.

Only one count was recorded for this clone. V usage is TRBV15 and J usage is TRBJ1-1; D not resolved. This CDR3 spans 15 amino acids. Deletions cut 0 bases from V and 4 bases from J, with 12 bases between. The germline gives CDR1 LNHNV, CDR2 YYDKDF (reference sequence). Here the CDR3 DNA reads TGTGCCACCAGCAGAGATGGGCAGAAGAGCACTGAAGCTTTCTTT. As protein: CATSRDGQKSTEAFF.

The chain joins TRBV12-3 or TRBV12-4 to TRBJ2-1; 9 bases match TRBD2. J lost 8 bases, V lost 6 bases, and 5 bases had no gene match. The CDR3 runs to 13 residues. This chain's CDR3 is CASRGSGRYEQFF. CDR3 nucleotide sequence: TGTGCCAGCAGGGGCAGCGGGAGGTATGAGCAGTTCTTC.

The CDR3 DNA sequence: TGCAGCGCGGGAGGGACAGGGTCCGGAAACACCATATATTTT. Protein product: CSAGGTGSGNTIYF. This rearrangement joins TRBV29-1 to TRBJ1-3, with 9 nucleotides matching TRBD1. The CDR3 sequence is 14 residues long. From germline, CDR1 is SQVTM and CDR2 ANQGSEA. V shed 7 bases, J shed 4 bases, and the junction held 8 bases outside the gene matches. Filled out from reference TRBV29-1 and TRBJ1-3, the complete variable domain reads SAVISQKPSRDICQRGTSLTIQCQVDSQVTMMFWYRQQPGQSLTLIATANQGSEATYESGFVIDKFPISRPNLTFSTLTVSNMSPEDSSIYLCSAGGTGSGNTIYFGEGSWLTVV.

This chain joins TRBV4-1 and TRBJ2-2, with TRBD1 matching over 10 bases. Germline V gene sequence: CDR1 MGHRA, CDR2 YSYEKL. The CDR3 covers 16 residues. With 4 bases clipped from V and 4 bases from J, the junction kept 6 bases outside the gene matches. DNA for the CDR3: TGCGCCAGCAGCCCCCGACAGGGGGCGCGCACCGGGGAGCTGTTTTTT. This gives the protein CASSPRQGARTGELFF.

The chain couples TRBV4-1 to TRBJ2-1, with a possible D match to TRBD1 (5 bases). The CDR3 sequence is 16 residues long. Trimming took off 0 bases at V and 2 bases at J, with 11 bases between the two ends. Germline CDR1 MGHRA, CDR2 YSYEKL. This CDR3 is CASSQDQDNTYNEQFF. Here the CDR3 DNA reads TGCGCCAGCAGCCAAGATCAGGACAATACCTACAATGAGCAGTTCTTC.